These 6 T cell receptor beta chains came from one sample sequenced in a study of blood T cell repertoires in COVID-19. TCRdb's table, derived via immunoSEQ multiplex PCR, lists solely in-frame clones and lacks some. The sample lists some 89,000 clones, roughly four fifths occurring once. The sample consisted of peripheral blood. Receptors were obtained from an elderly woman with acute or convalescent COVID-19.

The chain combines TRBV24-1 with TRBJ2-3; TRBD1 matches 7 bases. Germline loops: CDR1 KGHDR, CDR2 SFDVKD. V trimming: 6 bases; J trimming: 1 base; junction bases outside the gene matches: 12. The CDR3 runs to 17 residues. CDR3 DNA: TGTGCCACCAGTAGAGGCACAGGGGCGCTTGGCACAGATACGCAGTATTTT. Translating gives CATSRGTGALGTDTQYF.

The V and J genes are TRBV6-5 and TRBJ1-5; no clear D gene. CDR3 length equals 10 residues. Trimming shortened V by 9 bases and J by 14 bases, and 14 bases separated the two germline ends. CDR1 is MNHEY and CDR2 is SVGAGI in the germline V gene. CDR3 amino acids: CASEGVSKHF. The CDR3 coding sequence is TGTGCCAGTGAAGGAGTATCAAAGCATTTT.

The V call is TRBV19, the J call TRBJ2-5, with a tentative D call TRBD1 (6 bases). This CDR3 is 14 amino acids long. Germline V gene sequence: CDR1 LNHDA, CDR2 SQIVND (reference sequence). The germline V and J ends were trimmed by 6 bases and 1 base, with 12 bases remaining between them. CDR3 in amino acids: CASSPRTVQETQYF. For the CDR3, the DNA is TGTGCCAGTAGCCCCCGGACAGTCCAAGAGACCCAGTACTTC.

The V gene is TRBV6-4, the J gene TRBJ2-7; 7 nucleotides agree with TRBD2. V trimming: 4 bases; J trimming: 6 bases; junction bases outside the gene matches: 9. CDR3 length equals 14 residues. Germline lookup yields CDR1 MRHNA and CDR2 SNTAGT. CDR3 bases: TGTGCCAGCAGTGGGGCGGGAGTTCTTTCCGAGCAGTACTTC. It is translated as CASSGAGVLSEQYF.

The chain joins TRBV6-5 to TRBJ2-1, with D tentatively TRBD1 (6 bases). Germline lookup yields CDR1 MNHEY and CDR2 SVGAGI. This CDR3 is built from 15 residues. V was cut by 2 bases and J by 2 bases, with 10 bases left in between. The CDR3 loop is CASSYQGFTYNEQFF. The CDR3 DNA reads TGTGCCAGCAGTTACCAGGGGTTCACCTACAATGAGCAGTTCTTC.

Comments on this clone: Additional DNA sequences in this sample encode the identical CDR3. The gene calls are TRBV27 and TRBJ1-6, with TRBD1 matching 7 bases. Germline lookup yields CDR1 MNHEY and CDR2 SMNVEV (reference sequence). With 0 bases clipped from V and 3 bases from J, the junction kept 5 bases outside the gene matches. This CDR3 has 17 residues. CDR3 DNA sequence: TGTGCCAGCAGTTTATCGCCCGGGACAGTCTATAATTCACCCCTCCACTTT. Amino acids: CASSLSPGTVYNSPLHF.